This T cell receptor (beta chain) was retrieved from a study of regulatory T cells in long-lasting Graves disease. Germline assignment: CDR1 GTSNPN and CDR2 SVGIG (reference sequence). V was trimmed by 7 bases and J by 5 bases, leaving 18 bases between them. There are 13 residues in the CDR3. Indicated time point: newly diagnosed GD, antithyroid drugs for less than 3 months. With RNA extracted from PBMCs as input, the TCR library was made. Peripheral blood, about 9 milliliters of it, was drawn into EDTA tubes. A few counts support this clonotype. CDR3-region Arm-PCR and iRepertoire HTBI primers produced the TCR beta libraries. TCRdb called the multiplex PCR reads again in MiXCR, with one record for every CDR3 protein. This table has approximately 390,000 distinct CDR3 sequences, about a sixth appearing once. This sample was also put to use in a study of T cells in Graves' hyperthyroidism and ophthalmopathy. This second report adds: Blood also contained most expanded thyroid clonotypes above 0.001.

The chain is built from TRBV30 and TRBJ2-7; TRBD1 is a possible D gene (5 bases). The TCR sequence derives from a woman aged 18-29 years with Graves disease. The specimen was peripheral blood mononuclear cells (PBMCs), collected at new diagnosis, from a patient treated with antithyroid drugs. For the CDR3, the DNA is TGTGCCTCGTCAGGGTTGGGGCCCGACGAGCAGTACTTC. The encoded protein is CASSGLGPDEQYF.